This TCR beta chain originates from a study of identical twins. Whole-study results and caveats: For out-of-frame beta sequences, excess twin sharing was weaker. The authors noted that invariant MAIT and iNKT cells could partly confound zero-insertion analyses. Not following the same donors, the study drew its conclusions from cross-sectional statistical analysis. Some out-of-frame alpha sequences were shared by twins, and these showed excess low generation probability.

TCRdb independently ran MiXCR on the 5' RACE reads; one entry per CDR3 protein. The table includes about 250,000 distinct CDR3 sequences, approximately 6.8% detected once. V was clipped by 2 bases and J by 4 bases, with 16 bases between them. This CDR3 contains 15 residues. The germline CDR1 and CDR2 sequences are SGDLS and YYNGEE. This clonotype was found a few times. Its antigen is unidentified. Another study also made use of these data, one on yellow fever vaccine responses in identical twins.

This receptor was identified in a woman aged 18 to 35 in good health. The V gene is TRBV9, the J gene TRBJ2-7, with D tentatively TRBD1 (6 bases). The sequenced sample was CD8+ T cells sorted from blood. The CDR3 DNA follows: TGTGCCAGCAGCGTCGCCGGGACAACGGATTACGAGCAGTACTTC. Encoded protein: CASSVAGTTDYEQYF.